This T cell receptor (beta chain) was sequenced for a study of stem cell transplantation in POMP-related autoinflammatory disease. Clones were read by immunoSEQ multiplex PCR, and TCRdb kept only the in-frame ones, dropping some. The table includes 68,000 or so clones, approximately 90% detected once. Germline values: CDR1 SQVTM, CDR2 ANQGSEA. The CDR3 is 14 residues long. V was shortened by 4 bases and J by 4 bases, with 15 bases between the two germline ends. The chain couples TRBV29-1 to TRBJ2-3, with D perhaps TRBD2 (7 bases). The material was CD4+ T cells from PBMCs, obtained after stem cell transplantation. The TCR was taken from a human patient with POMP-related autoinflammation and immune dysregulation (PRAID). Some T cells may trace back to the graft donor. This chain's CDR3 is CSVVEGGPADTQYF. The CDR3 DNA follows: TGCAGCGTTGTTGAGGGGGGGCCGGCAGATACGCAGTATTTT.